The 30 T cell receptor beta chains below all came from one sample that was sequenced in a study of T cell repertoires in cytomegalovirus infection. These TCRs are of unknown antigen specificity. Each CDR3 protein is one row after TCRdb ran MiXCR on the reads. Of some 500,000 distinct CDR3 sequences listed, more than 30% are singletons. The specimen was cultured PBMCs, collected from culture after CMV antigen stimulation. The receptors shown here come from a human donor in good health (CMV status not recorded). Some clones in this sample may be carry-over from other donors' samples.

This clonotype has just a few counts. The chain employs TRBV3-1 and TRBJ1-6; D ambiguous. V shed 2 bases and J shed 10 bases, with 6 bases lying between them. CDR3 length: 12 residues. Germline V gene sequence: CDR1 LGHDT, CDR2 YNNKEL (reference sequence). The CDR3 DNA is TGTGCCAGCAGCCAACGAGAGTCACCCCTCCACTTT. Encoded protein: CASSQRESPLHF.

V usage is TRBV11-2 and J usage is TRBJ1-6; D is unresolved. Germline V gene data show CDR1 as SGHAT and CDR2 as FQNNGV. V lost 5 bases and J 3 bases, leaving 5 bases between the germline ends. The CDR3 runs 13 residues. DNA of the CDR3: TGTGCCAGCAGCCCCTACTATAATTCACCCCTCCACTTT. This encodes CASSPYYNSPLHF.

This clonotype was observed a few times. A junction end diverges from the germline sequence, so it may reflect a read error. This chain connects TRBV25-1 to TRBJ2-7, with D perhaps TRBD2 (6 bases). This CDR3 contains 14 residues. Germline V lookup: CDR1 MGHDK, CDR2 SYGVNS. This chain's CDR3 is CATSTSLYSYEQYF. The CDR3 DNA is TGTGCCACCAGTACTAGCCTTTACTCCTACGAGCAGTACTTC.

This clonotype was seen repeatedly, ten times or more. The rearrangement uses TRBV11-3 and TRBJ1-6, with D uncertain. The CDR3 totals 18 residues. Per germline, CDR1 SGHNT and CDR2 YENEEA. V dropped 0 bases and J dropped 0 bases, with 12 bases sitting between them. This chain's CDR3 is CASSLDQSGSSYNSPLHF. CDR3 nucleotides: TGTGCCAGCAGCTTAGATCAATCGGGGTCCTCCTATAATTCACCCCTCCACTTT.

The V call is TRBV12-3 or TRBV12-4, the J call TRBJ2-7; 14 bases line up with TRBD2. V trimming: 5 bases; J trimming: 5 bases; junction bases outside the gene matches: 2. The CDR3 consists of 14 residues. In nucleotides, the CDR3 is TGTGCCAGCAGTCCGGGACTAGCGGGAGACGAGCAGTACGTC. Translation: CASSPGLAGDEQYV.

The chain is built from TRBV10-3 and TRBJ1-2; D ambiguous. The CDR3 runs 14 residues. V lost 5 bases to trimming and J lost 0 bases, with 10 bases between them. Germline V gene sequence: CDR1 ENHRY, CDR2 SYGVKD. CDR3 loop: CAISRLQANYGYTF. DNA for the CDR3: TGTGCCATCAGTAGACTCCAAGCTAACTATGGCTACACCTTC.

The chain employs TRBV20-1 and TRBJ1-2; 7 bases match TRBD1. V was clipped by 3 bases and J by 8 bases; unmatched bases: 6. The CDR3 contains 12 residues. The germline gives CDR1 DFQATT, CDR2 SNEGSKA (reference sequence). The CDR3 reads CSARQGDGGYTF. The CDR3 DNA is TGCAGTGCTAGGCAGGGGGACGGCGGCTACACCTTC.

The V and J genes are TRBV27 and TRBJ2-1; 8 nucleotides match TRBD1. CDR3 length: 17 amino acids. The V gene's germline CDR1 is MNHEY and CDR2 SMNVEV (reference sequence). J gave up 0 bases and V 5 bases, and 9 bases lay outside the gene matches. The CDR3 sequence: CASSPTGVTSSYNEQFF. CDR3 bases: TGTGCCAGCAGTCCGACAGGGGTGACCAGCTCCTACAATGAGCAGTTCTTC.

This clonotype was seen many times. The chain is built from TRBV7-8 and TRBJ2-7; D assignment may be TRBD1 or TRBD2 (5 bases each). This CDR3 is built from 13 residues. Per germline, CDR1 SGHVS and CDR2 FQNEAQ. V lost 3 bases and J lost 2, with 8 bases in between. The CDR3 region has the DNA TGTGCCAGCAGCTTGGGGGAAACCTACGAGCAGTACTTC. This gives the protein CASSLGETYEQYF.

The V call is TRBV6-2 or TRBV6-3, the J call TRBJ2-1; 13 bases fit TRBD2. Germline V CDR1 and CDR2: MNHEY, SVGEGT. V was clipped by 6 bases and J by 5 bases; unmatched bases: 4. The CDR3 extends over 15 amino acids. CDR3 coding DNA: TGTGCCAGCAGGGATGGGACTAGCGGGGACAATGAGCAGTTCTTC. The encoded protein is CASRDGTSGDNEQFF.

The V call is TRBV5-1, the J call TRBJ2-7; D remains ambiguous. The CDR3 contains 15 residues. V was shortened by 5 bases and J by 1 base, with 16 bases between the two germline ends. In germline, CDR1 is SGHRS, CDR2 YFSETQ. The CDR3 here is CASRVEWLGSYEQYF. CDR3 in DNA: TGCGCCAGCAGAGTAGAATGGCTAGGTTCCTACGAGCAGTACTTC.

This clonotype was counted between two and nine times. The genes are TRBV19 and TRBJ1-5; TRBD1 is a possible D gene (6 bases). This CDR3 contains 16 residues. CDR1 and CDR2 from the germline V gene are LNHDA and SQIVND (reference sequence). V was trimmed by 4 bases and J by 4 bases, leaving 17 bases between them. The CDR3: CASSRGGRGGNQPQHF. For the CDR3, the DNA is TGTGCCAGTAGTAGGGGGGGAAGAGGGGGGAATCAGCCCCAGCATTTT.

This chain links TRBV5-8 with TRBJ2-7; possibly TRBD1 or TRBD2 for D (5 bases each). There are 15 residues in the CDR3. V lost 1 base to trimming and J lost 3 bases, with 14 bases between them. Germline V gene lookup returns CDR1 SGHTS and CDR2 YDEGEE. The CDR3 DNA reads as TGTGCCAGCAGCTTGCGAGGGGAAATCTACTACGAGCAGTACTTC. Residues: CASSLRGEIYYEQYF.

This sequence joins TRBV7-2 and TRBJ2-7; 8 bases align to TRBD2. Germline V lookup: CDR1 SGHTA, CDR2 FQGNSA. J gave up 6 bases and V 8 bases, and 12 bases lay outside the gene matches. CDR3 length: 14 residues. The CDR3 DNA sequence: TGTGCCAGCCGCCCCGGGACTAGTTACCTCGAGCAGTACTTC. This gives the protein CASRPGTSYLEQYF.

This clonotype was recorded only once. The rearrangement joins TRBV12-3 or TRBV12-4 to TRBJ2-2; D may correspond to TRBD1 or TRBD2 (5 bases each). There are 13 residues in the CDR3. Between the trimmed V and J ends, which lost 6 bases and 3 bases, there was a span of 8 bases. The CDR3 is CASRGRDTGELFF. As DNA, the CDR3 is TGTGCCAGCAGGGGACGAGACACCGGGGAGCTGTTTTTT.

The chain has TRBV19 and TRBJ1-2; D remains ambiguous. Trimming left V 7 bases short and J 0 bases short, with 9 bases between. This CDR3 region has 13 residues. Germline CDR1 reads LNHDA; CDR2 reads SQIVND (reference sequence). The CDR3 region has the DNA TGTGCCAGTACCCCGGACCCTAACTATGGCTACACCTTC. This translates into CASTPDPNYGYTF.

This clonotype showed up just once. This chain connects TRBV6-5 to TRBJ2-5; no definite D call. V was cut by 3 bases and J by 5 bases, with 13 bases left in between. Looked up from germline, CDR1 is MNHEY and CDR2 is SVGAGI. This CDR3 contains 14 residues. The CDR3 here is CASSYRTKGETQYF. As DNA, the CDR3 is TGTGCCAGCAGTTATCGGACCAAAGGGGAGACCCAGTACTTC.

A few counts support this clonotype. The CDR3 coding sequence is TGCGCCAGCAGCTGGACACAGGGTTTCTCAGGCTATGGCTACACCTTC. It specifies CASSWTQGFSGYGYTF. The chain uses TRBV4-1 and TRBJ1-2; D might be TRBD1 (6 bases). V lost 5 bases, J lost 4 bases, and 20 bases lay in between. Germline CDR1 MGHRA, CDR2 YSYEKL. CDR3 size: 16 residues.

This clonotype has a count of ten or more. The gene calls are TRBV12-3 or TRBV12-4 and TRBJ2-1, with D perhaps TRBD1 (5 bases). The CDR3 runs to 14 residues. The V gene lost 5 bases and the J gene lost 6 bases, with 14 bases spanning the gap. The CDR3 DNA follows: TGTGCCAGCAGTCCCCCGGCAGGGTTCAATGAGCAGTTCTTC. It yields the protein CASSPPAGFNEQFF.

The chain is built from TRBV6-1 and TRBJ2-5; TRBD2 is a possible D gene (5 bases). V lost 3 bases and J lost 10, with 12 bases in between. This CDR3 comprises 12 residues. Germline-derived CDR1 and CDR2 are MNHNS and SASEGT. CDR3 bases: TGTGCCAGCAGTGACCCCGTGGAGGTCCAGTACTTC. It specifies CASSDPVEVQYF.

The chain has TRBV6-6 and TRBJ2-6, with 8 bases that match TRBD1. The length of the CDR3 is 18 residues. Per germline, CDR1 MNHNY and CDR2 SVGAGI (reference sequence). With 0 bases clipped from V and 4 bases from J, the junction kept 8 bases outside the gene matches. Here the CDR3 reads CASSYSGRGQGGANVLTF. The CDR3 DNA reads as TGTGCCAGCAGTTACTCGGGCAGGGGGCAGGGAGGGGCCAACGTCCTGACTTTC.

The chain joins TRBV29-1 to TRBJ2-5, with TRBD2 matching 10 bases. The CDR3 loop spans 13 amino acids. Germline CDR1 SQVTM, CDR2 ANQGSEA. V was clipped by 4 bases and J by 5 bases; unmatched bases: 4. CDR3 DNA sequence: TGCAGCGTTGGGACTAGCGGCTACGAGACCCAGTACTTC. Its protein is CSVGTSGYETQYF.

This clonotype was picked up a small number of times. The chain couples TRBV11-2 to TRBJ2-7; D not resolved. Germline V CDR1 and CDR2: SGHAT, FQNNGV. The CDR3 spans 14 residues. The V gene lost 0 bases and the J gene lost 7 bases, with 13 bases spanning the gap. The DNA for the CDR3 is TGTGCCAGCAGCTTAGATCAGAGGTTTGGGGAGCAGTACGTC. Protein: CASSLDQRFGEQYV.

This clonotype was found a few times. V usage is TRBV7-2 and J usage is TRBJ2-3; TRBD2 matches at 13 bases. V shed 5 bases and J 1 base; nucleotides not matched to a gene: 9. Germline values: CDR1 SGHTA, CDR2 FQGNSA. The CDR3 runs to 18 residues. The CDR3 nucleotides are TGTGCCAGCAGCCACGGGACTAGCGGGGCGAGGGGCACAGATACGCAGTATTTT. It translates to CASSHGTSGARGTDTQYF.

The CDR3 sequence is CASSVYLNGELFF. CDR3 DNA: TGTGCCAGTAGTGTCTACTTAAACGGGGAGCTGTTTTTT. The rearrangement links TRBV19 to TRBJ2-2; no definite D call. The V and J ends lost 5 bases and 7 bases respectively, with 11 bases between them. CDR3 length equals 13 residues. The germline V gene has CDR1 LNHDA and CDR2 SQIVND (reference sequence).

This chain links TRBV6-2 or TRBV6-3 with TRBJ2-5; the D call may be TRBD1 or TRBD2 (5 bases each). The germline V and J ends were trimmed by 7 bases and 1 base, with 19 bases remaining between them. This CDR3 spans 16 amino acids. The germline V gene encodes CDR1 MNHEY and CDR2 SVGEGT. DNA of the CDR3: TGTGCCAGCATACACGTAGGAGGACACCCCCAAGAGACCCAGTACTTC. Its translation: CASIHVGGHPQETQYF.

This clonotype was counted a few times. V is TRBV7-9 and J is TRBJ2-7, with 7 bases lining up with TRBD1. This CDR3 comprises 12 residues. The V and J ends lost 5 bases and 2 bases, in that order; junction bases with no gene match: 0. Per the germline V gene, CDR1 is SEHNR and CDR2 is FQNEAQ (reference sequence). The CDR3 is CASSGQAYEQYV. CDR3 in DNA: TGTGCCAGCAGCGGACAGGCCTACGAGCAGTACGTC.

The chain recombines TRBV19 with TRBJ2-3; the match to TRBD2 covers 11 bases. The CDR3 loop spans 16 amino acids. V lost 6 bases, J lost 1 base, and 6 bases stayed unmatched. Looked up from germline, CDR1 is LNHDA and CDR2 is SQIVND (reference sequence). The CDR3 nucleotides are TGTGCCAGTAGAGGAGGTAGCGGGAGGGGCACAGATACGCAGTATTTT. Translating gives CASRGGSGRGTDTQYF.

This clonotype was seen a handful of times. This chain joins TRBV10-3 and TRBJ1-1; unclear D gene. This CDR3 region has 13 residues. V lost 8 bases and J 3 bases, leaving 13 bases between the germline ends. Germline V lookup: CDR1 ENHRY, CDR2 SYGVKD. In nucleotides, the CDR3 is TGTGCCATCTCCCCGTTTTTTGACACTGAAGCTTTCTTT. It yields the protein CAISPFFDTEAFF.

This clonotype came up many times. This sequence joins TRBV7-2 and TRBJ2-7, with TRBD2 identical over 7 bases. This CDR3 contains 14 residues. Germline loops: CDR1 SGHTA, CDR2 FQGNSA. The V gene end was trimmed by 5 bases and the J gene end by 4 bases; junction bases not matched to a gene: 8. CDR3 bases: TGTGCCAGCAGCAAGGGAGGTAGCGGGTACGAGCAGTACTTC. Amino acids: CASSKGGSGYEQYF.